The following is a TCR beta chain sequence with its context. The data belong to a study of siplizumab effects on memory and regulatory T cells. V shed 3 bases and J shed 2 bases, with 12 bases lying between them. From germline, CDR1 is SGHVS and CDR2 FNYEAQ. This CDR3 has 15 amino acids. TCRdb's table, derived via immunoSEQ multiplex PCR, lists solely in-frame clones and lacks some. The sample has approximately 100,000 clones; approximately 90% are singletons. The gene calls are TRBV7-6 and TRBJ2-3; a weak D match, TRBD1 (5 bases). This clonotype was sampled from a human donor in good health. Source material: Tregs sorted from blood. The CDR3 protein is CASSLRTIPTDTQYF. In DNA form, the CDR3 reads TGTGCCAGCAGCTTGCGGACAATCCCCACAGATACGCAGTATTTT.